The clone carrying this T cell receptor beta chain has only a few counts. The antigen remains unidentified. This sample is drawn from a study of T cells after yellow fever vaccination. The study, taken as a whole, reports: Clonotypes found in both CD4 and CD8 compartments made up a small share. FACS-sorted repertoires could harbor abundant contaminating bulk-population clonotypes.

The germline V gene encodes CDR1 SGHKS and CDR2 YYEKEE (reference sequence). Trimming cost V 1 base and J 0 bases, with 11 bases left between them. The CDR3 contains 15 residues. A 5'RACE template-switching step, the method used to make TCR cDNA, added a universal primer site and UMIs. TCRdb redid the calling of the 5' RACE reads with MiXCR, one entry per CDR3 protein. This sample has a few hundred thousand distinct CDR3 sequences, with approximately 10% found just once. The gene calls are TRBV5-5 and TRBJ2-7; D is undetermined. The TCR comes from a man aged 18 to 29 who received the YFV17D yellow fever vaccine. Sequenced material: PBMCs, taken on the day of the first yellow fever vaccination. The CDR3: CASSLSPLSSYEQYF. CDR3 sequence (DNA): TGTGCCAGCAGCTTGTCTCCGTTGAGCTCCTACGAGCAGTACTTC. Complete variable domain (other parts from reference TRBV5-5 and TRBJ2-7): DAGVTQSPTHLIKTRGQQVTLRCSPISGHKSVSWYQQVLGQGPQFIFQYYEKEERGRGNFPDRFSARQFPNYSSELNVNALLLGDSALYLCASSLSPLSSYEQYFGPGTRLTVT.